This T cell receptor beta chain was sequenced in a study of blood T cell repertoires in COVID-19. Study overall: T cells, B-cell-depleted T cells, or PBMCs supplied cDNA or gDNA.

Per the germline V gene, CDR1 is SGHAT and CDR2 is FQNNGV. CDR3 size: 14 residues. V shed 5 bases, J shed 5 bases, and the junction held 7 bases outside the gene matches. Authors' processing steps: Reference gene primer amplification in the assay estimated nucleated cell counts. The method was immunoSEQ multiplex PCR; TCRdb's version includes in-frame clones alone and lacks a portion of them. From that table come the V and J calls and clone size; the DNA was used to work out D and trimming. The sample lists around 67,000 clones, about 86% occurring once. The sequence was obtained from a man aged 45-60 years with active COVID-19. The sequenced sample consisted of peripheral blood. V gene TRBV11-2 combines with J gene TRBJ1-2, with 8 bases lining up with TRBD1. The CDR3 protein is CASSEITGGYGYTF. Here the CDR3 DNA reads TGTGCCAGCAGCGAAATAACAGGGGGTTATGGCTACACCTTC.